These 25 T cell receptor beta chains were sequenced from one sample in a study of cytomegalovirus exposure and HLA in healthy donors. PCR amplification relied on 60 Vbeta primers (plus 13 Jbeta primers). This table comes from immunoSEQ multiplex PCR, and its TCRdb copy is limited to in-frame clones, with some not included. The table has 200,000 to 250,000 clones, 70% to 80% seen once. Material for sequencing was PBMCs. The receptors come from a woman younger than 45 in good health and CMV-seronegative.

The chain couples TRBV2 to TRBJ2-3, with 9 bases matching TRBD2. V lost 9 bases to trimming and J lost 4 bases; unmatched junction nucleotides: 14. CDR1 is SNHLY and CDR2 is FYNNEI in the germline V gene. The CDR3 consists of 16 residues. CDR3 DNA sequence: TGTGCCAGAAGACTCCTTAGCGGGAGCGGAGCAGATACGCAGTATTTT. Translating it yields CARRLLSGSGADTQYF.

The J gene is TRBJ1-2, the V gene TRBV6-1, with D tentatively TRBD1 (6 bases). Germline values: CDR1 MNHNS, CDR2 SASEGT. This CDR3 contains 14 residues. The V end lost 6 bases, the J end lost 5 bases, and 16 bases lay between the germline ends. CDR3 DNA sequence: TGTGCCAGCAGGGACTCTGGGGGCCCTTATGGCTACACCTTC. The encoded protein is CASRDSGGPYGYTF.

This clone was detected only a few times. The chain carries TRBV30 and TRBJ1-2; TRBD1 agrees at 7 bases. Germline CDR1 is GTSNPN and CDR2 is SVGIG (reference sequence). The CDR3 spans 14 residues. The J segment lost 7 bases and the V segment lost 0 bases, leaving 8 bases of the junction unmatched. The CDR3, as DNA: TGTGCCTGGAGTGTAGGAGGACAGGTCATTGGCTACACCTTC. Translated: CAWSVGGQVIGYTF.

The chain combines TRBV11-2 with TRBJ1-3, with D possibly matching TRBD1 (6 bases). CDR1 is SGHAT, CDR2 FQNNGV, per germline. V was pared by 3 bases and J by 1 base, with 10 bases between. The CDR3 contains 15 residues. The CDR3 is CASSFGGSSGNTIYF. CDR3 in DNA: TGTGCCAGCAGCTTTGGGGGCAGTTCTGGAAACACCATATATTTT.

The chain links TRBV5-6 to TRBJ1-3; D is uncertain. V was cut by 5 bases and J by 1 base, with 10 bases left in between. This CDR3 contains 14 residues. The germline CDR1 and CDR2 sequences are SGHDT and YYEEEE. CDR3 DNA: TGTGCCAGCAGGGAGGCGGGTTCTGGAAACACCATATATTTT. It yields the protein CASREAGSGNTIYF.

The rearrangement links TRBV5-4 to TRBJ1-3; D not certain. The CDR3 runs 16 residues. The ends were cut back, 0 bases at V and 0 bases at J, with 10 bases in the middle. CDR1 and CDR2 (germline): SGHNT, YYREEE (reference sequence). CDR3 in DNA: TGTGCCAGCAGCTTGGATCCGGGAAGCTCTGGAAACACCATATATTTT. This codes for CASSLDPGSSGNTIYF. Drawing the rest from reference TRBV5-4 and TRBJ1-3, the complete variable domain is ETGVTQSPTHLIKTRGQQVTLRCSSQSGHNTVSWYQQALGQGPQFIFQYYREEENGRGNFPPRFSGLQFPNYSSELNVNALELDDSALYLCASSLDPGSSGNTIYFGEGSWLTVV.

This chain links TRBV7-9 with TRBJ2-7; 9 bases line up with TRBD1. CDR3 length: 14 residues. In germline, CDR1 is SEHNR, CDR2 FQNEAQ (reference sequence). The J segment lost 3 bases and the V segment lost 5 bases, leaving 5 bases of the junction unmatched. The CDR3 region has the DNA TGTGCCAGCAGCACCGGGACAGGGTACTACGAGCAGTACTTC. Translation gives CASSTGTGYYEQYF.

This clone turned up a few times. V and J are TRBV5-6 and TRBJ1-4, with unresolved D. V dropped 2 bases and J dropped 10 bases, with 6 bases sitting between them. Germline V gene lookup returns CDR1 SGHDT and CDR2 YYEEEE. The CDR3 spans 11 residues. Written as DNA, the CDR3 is TGTGCCAGCAGCTTAAGCGGAAAACTGTTTTTT. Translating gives CASSLSGKLFF.

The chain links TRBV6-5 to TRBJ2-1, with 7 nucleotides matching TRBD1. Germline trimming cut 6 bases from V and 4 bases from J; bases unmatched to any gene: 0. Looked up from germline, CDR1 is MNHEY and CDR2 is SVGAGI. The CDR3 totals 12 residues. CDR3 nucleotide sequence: TGTGCCAGCAGACAGGGGTACAATGAGCAGTTCTTC. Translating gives CASRQGYNEQFF.

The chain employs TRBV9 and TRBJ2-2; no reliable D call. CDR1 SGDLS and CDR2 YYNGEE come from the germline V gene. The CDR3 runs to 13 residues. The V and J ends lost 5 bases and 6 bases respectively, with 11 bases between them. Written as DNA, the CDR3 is TGTGCCAGCAGTCACAATCCTTCCGGGGAGCTGTTTTTT. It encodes CASSHNPSGELFF.

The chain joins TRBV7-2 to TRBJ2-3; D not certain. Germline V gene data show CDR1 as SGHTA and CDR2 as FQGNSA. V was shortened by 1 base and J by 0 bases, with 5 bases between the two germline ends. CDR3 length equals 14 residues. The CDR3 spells CASSLDRSTDTQYF. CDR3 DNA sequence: TGTGCCAGCAGCTTAGACAGAAGCACAGATACGCAGTATTTT.

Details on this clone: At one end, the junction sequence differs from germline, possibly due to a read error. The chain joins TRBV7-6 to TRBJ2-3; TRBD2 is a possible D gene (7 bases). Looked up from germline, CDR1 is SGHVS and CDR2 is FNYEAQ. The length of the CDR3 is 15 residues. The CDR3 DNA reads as TGTGCTAGCAGCTTAGGTGCGGGGGCCTCAGATACGCAGTATTTT. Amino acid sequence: CASSLGAGASDTQYF.

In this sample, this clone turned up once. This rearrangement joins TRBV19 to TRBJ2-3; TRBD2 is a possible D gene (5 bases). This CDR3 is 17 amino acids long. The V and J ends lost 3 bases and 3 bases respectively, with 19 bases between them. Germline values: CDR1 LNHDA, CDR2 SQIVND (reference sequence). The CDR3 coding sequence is TGTGCCAGTAGTATCAGCGCCCCGGGGTCTGGGACAGATACGCAGTATTTT. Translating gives CASSISAPGSGTDTQYF.

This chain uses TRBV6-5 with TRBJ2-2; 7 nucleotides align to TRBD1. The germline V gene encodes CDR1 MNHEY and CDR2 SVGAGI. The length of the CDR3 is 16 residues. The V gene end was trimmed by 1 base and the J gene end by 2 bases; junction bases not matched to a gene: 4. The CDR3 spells CASSYLGTVNTGELFF. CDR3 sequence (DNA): TGTGCCAGCAGTTACTTGGGGACAGTCAACACCGGGGAGCTGTTTTTT.

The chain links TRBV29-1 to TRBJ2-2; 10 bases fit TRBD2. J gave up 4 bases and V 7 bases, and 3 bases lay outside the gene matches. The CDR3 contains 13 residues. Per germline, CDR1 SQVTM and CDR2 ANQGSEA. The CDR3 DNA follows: TGCAGCGGGACTAGCGGAGCCACCGGGGAGCTGTTTTTT. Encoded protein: CSGTSGATGELFF.

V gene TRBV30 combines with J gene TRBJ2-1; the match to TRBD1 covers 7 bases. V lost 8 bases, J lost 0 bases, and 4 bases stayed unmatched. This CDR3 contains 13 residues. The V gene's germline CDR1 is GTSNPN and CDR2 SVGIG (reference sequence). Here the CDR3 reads CAAAGGSYNEQFF. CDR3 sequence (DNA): TGTGCCGCGGCAGGGGGCTCCTACAATGAGCAGTTCTTC.

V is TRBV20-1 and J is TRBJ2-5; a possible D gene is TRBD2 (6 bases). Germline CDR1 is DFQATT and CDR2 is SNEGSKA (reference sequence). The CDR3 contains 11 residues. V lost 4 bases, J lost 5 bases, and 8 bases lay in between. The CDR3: CSATGDETQYF. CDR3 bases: TGCAGTGCTACGGGGGATGAGACCCAGTACTTC.

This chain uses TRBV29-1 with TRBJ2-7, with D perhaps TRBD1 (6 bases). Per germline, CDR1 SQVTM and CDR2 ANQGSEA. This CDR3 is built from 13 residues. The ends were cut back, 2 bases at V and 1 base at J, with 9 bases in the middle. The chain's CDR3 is CSVETGHSYEQYF. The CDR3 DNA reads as TGCAGCGTTGAAACGGGACATTCCTACGAGCAGTACTTC.

DNA for the CDR3: TGTGCCAGCAGCTTGGGGACTAGCGGGGGGTACAATGAGCAGTTCTTC. It codes for CASSLGTSGGYNEQFF. The chain couples TRBV11-3 to TRBJ2-1; TRBD2 agrees at 15 bases. Trimming cost V 3 bases and J 4 bases; bases outside gene matches: 1. This CDR3 is 16 amino acids long. The germline V gene has CDR1 SGHNT and CDR2 YENEEA.

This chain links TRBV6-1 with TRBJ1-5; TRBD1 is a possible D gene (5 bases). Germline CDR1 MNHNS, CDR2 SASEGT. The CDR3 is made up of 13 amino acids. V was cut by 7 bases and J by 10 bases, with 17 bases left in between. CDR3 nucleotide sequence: TGTGCCAGCACCGGGACTGAGCGGGGACCCCAGCATTTT. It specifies CASTGTERGPQHF.

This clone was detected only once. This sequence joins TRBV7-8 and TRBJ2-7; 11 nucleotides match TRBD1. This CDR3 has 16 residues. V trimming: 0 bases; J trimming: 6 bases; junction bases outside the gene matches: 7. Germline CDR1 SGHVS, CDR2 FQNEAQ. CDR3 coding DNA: TGTGCCAGCAGCTTAGCGAAGGGACAGGGGGTAGGCGAGCAGTACTTC. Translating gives CASSLAKGQGVGEQYF.

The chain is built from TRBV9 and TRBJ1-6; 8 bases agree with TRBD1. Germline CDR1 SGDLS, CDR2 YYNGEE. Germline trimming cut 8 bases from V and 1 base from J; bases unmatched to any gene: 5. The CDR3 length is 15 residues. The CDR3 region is CASSQGGSYNSPLHF. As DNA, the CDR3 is TGTGCCAGTTCACAGGGGGGATCCTATAATTCACCCCTCCACTTT.

CDR3 in amino acids: CASSIGPTNEKLFF. The CDR3 DNA is TGTGCCAGTAGTATTGGGCCAACTAATGAAAAACTGTTTTTT. This chain uses TRBV19 with TRBJ1-4; D remains ambiguous. The CDR3 loop spans 14 amino acids. Germline CDR1 is LNHDA and CDR2 is SQIVND (reference sequence). V was pared by 3 bases and J by 0 bases, with 5 bases between.

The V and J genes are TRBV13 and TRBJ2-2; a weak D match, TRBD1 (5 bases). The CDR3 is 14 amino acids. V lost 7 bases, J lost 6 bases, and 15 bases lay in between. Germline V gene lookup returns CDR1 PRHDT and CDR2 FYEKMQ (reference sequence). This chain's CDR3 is CASTRRAIAGELFF. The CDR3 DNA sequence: TGTGCCAGCACGCGCAGGGCCATTGCCGGGGAGCTGTTTTTT.

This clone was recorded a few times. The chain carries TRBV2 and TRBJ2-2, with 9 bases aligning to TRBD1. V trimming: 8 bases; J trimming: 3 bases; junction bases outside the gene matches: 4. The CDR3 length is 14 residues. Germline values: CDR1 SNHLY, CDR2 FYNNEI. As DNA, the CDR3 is TGTGCCAGCCGCACAGGGGGCGACACCGGGGAGCTGTTTTTT. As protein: CASRTGGDTGELFF.